One T cell receptor beta chain is described in this entry. In the original workflow: Amplification with reference gene primers provided the estimates of nucleated cell counts. Method: immunoSEQ multiplex PCR; TCRdb's copy keeps in-frame clones and lacks some. V and J calls and clone size are copied from that table; D and trimming were computed from the DNA. The table has approximately 200,000 clones, roughly four fifths seen once. The sample belongs to a study of blood T cell repertoires in COVID-19. Study information: The United States, Italy and Spain were the sources of the acute and convalescent COVID-19 samples. Sources were T cells, B-cell-depleted T cells, or PBMCs; the material itself was cDNA or gDNA.

The source is a woman aged 45-65 years with acute or convalescent COVID-19. The sample was peripheral blood.

The CDR3 is CASSSTGGASNQPQHF. The CDR3 DNA reads TGTGCCAGCAGCTCCACAGGGGGCGCGAGCAATCAGCCCCAGCATTTT. The chain has TRBV7-8 and TRBJ1-5; 9 bases match TRBD1. CDR1 SGHVS and CDR2 FQNEAQ come from the germline V gene. V lost 4 bases and J lost 1; bases outside the gene matches: 5. The CDR3 runs to 16 residues.